The clone carrying this TCR beta chain was counted many times. What it binds is not known. The data originate from a study of T-cell memory formation after mild COVID-19. Overall study results and limits: Day 15 to 85 contracting clones showed balanced CD4/CD8; day 15 to 37 expanders favored CD4+.

The 5'RACE method, run with constant-segment primers, produced TCR alpha and TCR beta cDNA libraries (carrying sample barcodes and UMIs). In TCRdb, the 5' RACE reads were re-called with MiXCR into one record per CDR3 protein. The data contain 300,000 to 400,000 distinct CDR3 sequences, roughly an eighth of them singletons. The sequence derives from a man aged 18 to 30 who had mild COVID-19 (a few samples of this study predate the infection). Cell type and time point are not known. Sequenced: PBMCs or a T cell subset sorted from them (not recorded which).

CDR3 nucleotide sequence: TGCAGTGCTCTGACGAACACCGGGGAGCTGTTTTTT. Its protein product is CSALTNTGELFF. V gene TRBV20-1 combines with J gene TRBJ2-2; D unresolved. Germline CDR1 and CDR2: DFQATT and SNEGSKA (reference sequence). Trimming cost V 5 bases and J 0 bases, with 4 bases left between them. The CDR3 has 12 amino acids.